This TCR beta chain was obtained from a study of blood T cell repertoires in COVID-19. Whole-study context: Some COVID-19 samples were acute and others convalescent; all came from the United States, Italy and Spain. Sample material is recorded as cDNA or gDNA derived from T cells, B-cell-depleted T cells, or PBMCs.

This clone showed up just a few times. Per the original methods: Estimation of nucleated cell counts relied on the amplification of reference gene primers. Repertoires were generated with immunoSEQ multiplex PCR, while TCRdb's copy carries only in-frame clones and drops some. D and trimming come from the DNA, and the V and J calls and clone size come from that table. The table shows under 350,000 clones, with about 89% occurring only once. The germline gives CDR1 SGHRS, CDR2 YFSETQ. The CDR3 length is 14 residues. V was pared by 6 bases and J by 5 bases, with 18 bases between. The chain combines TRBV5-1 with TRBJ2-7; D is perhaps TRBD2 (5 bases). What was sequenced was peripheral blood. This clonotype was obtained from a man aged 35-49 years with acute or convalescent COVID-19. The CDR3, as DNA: TGCGCCAGCATGAGGGTCCCCGATATGGACGAGCAGTACTTC. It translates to CASMRVPDMDEQYF. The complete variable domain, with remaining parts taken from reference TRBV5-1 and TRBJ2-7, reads KAGVTQTPRYLIKTRGQQVTLSCSPISGHRSVSWYQQTPGQGLQFLFEYFSETQRNKGNFPGRFSGRQFSNSRSEMNVSTLELGDSALYLCASMRVPDMDEQYFGPGTRLTVT.